The clone carrying this TCR beta chain was found once. The antigen remains undetermined. CDR3 length: 10 amino acids. The germline V gene has CDR1 ENHRY and CDR2 SYGVKD. V lost 10 bases and J 7 bases, leaving 11 bases between the germline ends. The sample originates from a study of CD8+CD57+ T cells in acquired aplastic anemia. Turning to the study itself: Sorted CD4+ and CD8+ cell DNA averaged around 3.5 ug.

TCR beta VDJ combinations and CDR3 sequences were profiled from genomic DNA. Via MiXCR, TCRdb re-called the reads, giving one row per CDR3 protein. The sample gives 250,000 to 350,000 distinct CDR3 sequences, about 56% of which show up once; 6.5% to 10% is in the top ten. Study findings and constraints: No significant patient-versus-control difference appeared in CD8+ Simpson's diversity. The study identified roughly 29 CD8+ CDR3 sequences shared by patients and controls.

The TCR sequence derives from a human donor with severe aplastic anemia or a healthy control (not recorded which). The rearrangement joins TRBV10-3 to TRBJ2-7; no clear D gene. The sample was sorted CD4+, CD8+, or CD8+CD57+ T cells (not recorded which) from PBMCs. The CDR3 nucleotides are TGTGCCAGCTGCCGTGAGGAGCAGTACTTC. Translating it yields CASCREEQYF.